The present T cell receptor beta chain was sequenced within a study of tumor-infiltrating lymphocytes in primary liver carcinoma. Study context: Productive TCRbeta read counts per sample ran from roughly 3.65 to 7.13 million and were similar across tissue types.

CDR3 length equals 15 residues. Starting material of roughly 550 ng total RNA yielded TCR beta cDNA via a constant-region primer. Slightly modified ARM-PCR, run as three nested multiplex PCR rounds, produced the TCR beta libraries. With TRBV1-TRBV30 forward primers and a C-beta reverse primer, the first two PCR rounds were run for nine to eleven cycles each. Each CDR3 protein gets one entry after TCRdb re-called the multiplex PCR reads with MiXCR. The data contain under 200,000 distinct CDR3 sequences, about 65% of them singletons. A word on this clonotype: This clone may be a read error of a much larger clone one base away.

They got blood RNA out of unsorted whole blood and also pulled out germline DNA. Chronic HBV infection affected patients, none of whom had received treatment. V usage is TRBV12-3 or TRBV12-4 and J usage is TRBJ2-7; tentatively, D is TRBD1 (6 bases). The sample consisted of peripheral blood. The TCR was taken from a woman in her fifties or sixties with primary liver carcinoma and hepatitis B virus infection. The CDR3, as DNA: TGTGCCAGCACCAAGACAGGCCCTAGGACTTACGAGCATTACTTC. Its translation: CASTKTGPRTYEHYF.